The 32 T cell receptor beta chains below come from one sample, sequenced in a study of T cell responses to AZD1222 COVID-19 vaccine. Assay: immunoSEQ multiplex PCR; the TCRdb copy retains only in-frame clones and omits some. This table holds 80,000 or so clones, around four fifths found once. The sequenced sample was peripheral blood, obtained on day 0 of AZD1222 vaccination. The source is an adult in good health.

The J gene is TRBJ1-2, the V gene TRBV6-5, with D perhaps TRBD1 (5 bases). V was shortened by 7 bases and J by 4 bases, with 13 bases between the two germline ends. Per germline, CDR1 MNHEY and CDR2 SVGAGI. The CDR3 consists of 13 residues. The CDR3 protein is CASIRGSGYGYTF. The DNA of the CDR3 is TGTGCCAGCATTAGGGGTAGTGGCTATGGCTACACCTTC.

V is TRBV15 and J is TRBJ2-1; the match to TRBD2 covers 7 bases. The germline gives CDR1 LNHNV, CDR2 YYDKDF (reference sequence). CDR3 length equals 16 residues. Trimming cost V 0 bases and J 7 bases; bases outside gene matches: 9. CDR3 DNA: TGTGCCACCAGCAGAGAGACGGGAGGTGGAAGGAATGAGCAGTTCTTC. Translation gives CATSRETGGGRNEQFF.

This chain links TRBV27 with TRBJ2-5, with TRBD2 identical over 14 bases. V lost 8 bases, J lost 7 bases, and 9 bases stayed unmatched. This CDR3 region has 15 residues. The germline CDR1 and CDR2 sequences are MNHEY and SMNVEV (reference sequence). CDR3 sequence (DNA): TGTGCCAGCGGGGGGGGACTAGCGGGAGTCCGGACCCAGTACTTC. It encodes CASGGGLAGVRTQYF.

This clone occurred many times. The chain links TRBV25-1 to TRBJ2-1; no reliable D call. Per the germline V gene, CDR1 is MGHDK and CDR2 is SYGVNS. Trimming took off 6 bases at V and 4 bases at J, with 7 bases between the two ends. This CDR3 has 12 residues. The CDR3 DNA sequence: TGTGCCAGCAGGCCTTCTTACAATGAGCAGTTCTTC. Translated: CASRPSYNEQFF.

V and J are TRBV9 and TRBJ1-5; D is ambiguous. CDR1 is SGDLS and CDR2 is YYNGEE in the germline V gene. This CDR3 has 15 residues. The ends were cut back, 4 bases at V and 0 bases at J, with 11 bases in the middle. The CDR3 DNA is TGTGCCAGCAGCCCTCGGGGAGATAGCAATCAGCCCCAGCATTTT. Protein product: CASSPRGDSNQPQHF. The entire variable domain, with the rest obtained from reference TRBV9 and TRBJ1-5, is as follows: DSGVTQTPKHLITATGQRVTLRCSPRSGDLSVYWYQQSLDQGLQFLIQYYNGEERAKGNILERFSAQQFPDLHSELNLSSLELGDSALYFCASSPRGDSNQPQHFGDGTRLSIL.

The chain joins TRBV30 to TRBJ1-2, with no clear D. The CDR3 runs 15 residues. Per the germline V gene, CDR1 is GTSNPN and CDR2 is SVGIG (reference sequence). Trimming shortened V by 4 bases and J by 4 bases, and 19 bases separated the two germline ends. The CDR3: CAWNAAGEITYGYTF. In DNA, the CDR3 is TGTGCCTGGAACGCGGCGGGTGAGATTACCTATGGCTACACCTTC.

This clone appeared a single time. The rearrangement links TRBV11-2 to TRBJ2-1; TRBD2 matches at 10 bases. Germline V gene sequence: CDR1 SGHAT, CDR2 FQNNGV. J gave up 1 base and V 5 bases, and 2 bases lay outside the gene matches. The CDR3 loop spans 15 amino acids. CDR3 in amino acids: CASSVTSGSYNEQFF. CDR3 DNA sequence: TGTGCCAGCAGCGTGACTAGCGGGTCCTACAATGAGCAGTTCTTC.

The V gene is TRBV10-3, the J gene TRBJ1-2, with 10 bases that match TRBD1. With V trimmed by 6 bases and J by 6 bases, 7 bases remained unmatched. This CDR3 contains 14 residues. Looked up from germline, CDR1 is ENHRY and CDR2 is SYGVKD. CDR3 loop: CAISPTGGEDGYTF. Here the CDR3 DNA reads TGTGCCATCAGCCCGACAGGGGGCGAAGATGGCTACACCTTC.

The sample holds one count of this clone. This chain connects TRBV3-1 (or the pseudogene TRBV3-2) to TRBJ1-1; 8 bases agree with TRBD1. The CDR3 is 15 amino acids. V dropped 4 bases and J dropped 3; count of bases not matched to a gene: 7. Germline V lookup: CDR1 LGHDT, CDR2 YNNKEL (reference sequence). The CDR3 bases are TGTGCCAGCAGCCGGACAGGGATTAGGTACACTGAAGCTTTCTTT. It is translated as CASSRTGIRYTEAFF.

This rearrangement joins TRBV7-2 to TRBJ2-3; either TRBD1 or TRBD2 may supply D (5 bases each). Trimming removed 4 bases at V and 2 bases at J, with 13 bases between. The CDR3 consists of 15 residues. Germline V gene data show CDR1 as SGHTA and CDR2 as FQGNSA. Here the CDR3 DNA reads TGTGCCAGCAGCTCCCGGGGCTTGAACACAGATACGCAGTATTTT. Residues: CASSSRGLNTDTQYF. Variable domain in full (rest from reference TRBV7-2 and TRBJ2-3): GAGVSQSPSNKVTEKGKDVELRCDPISGHTALYWYRQSLGQGLEFLIYFQGNSAPDKSGLPSDRFSAERTGGSVSTLTIQRTQQEDSAVYLCASSSRGLNTDTQYFGPGTRLTVL.

The chain couples TRBV19 to TRBJ2-1; D is uncertain. Per germline, CDR1 LNHDA and CDR2 SQIVND (reference sequence). This CDR3 has 13 amino acids. The V and J ends lost 1 base and 2 bases respectively, with 3 bases between them. The CDR3 sequence: CASSIGPYNEQFF. The CDR3 nucleotides read TGTGCCAGTAGTATAGGTCCCTACAATGAGCAGTTCTTC.

The chain recombines TRBV6-5 with TRBJ1-6, with TRBD1 as a possible D gene (6 bases). Germline loops: CDR1 MNHEY, CDR2 SVGAGI. The length of the CDR3 is 13 residues. Trimming cost V 7 bases and J 13 bases, with 17 bases left between them. CDR3 coding DNA: TGTGCCAGCATAGGGGGGGGGACCGGCCCCCTCCACTTT. Residues: CASIGGGTGPLHF.

CDR3 sequence (DNA): TGTGCCAGCAGCTTAGAGGCAGGCCGCCGTGAAAAACTGTTTTTT. Amino acid sequence: CASSLEAGRREKLFF. The chain carries TRBV7-2 and TRBJ1-4; D gene unclear. The germline V gene encodes CDR1 SGHTA and CDR2 FQGNSA. V lost 1 base, J lost 7 bases, and 13 bases lay in between. The CDR3 runs to 15 residues.

This sequence joins TRBV21-1 and TRBJ1-5. TRBV21-1 is designated a pseudogene. CDR3 size: 20 residues. CDR3 region: CASSKAVVRGGSQQGQPQHF. The CDR3 nucleotides read TGTGCCAGCAGCAAAGCAGTCGTCAGGGGGGGGTCCCAGCAAGGGCAGCCCCAGCATTTT.

CDR3 residues: CASSSIAGGPQFF. The CDR3 bases are TGCGCCAGCAGCTCAATAGCGGGAGGGCCGCAGTTCTTC. This sequence joins TRBV5-1 and TRBJ2-1; 11 bases align to TRBD2. Germline CDR1 and CDR2: SGHRS and YFSETQ. The J segment lost 12 bases and the V segment lost 3 bases, leaving 5 bases of the junction unmatched. This CDR3 contains 13 residues.

This clone was detected a few times. The chain joins TRBV19 to TRBJ1-6; D call uncertain. The CDR3 runs to 15 residues. Germline lookup yields CDR1 LNHDA and CDR2 SQIVND (reference sequence). V was shortened by 6 bases and J by 5 bases, with 14 bases between the two germline ends. CDR3 bases: TGTGCCAGTAGGTTCGGGTGGAGGAATAATTCACCCCTCCACTTT. Amino acids: CASRFGWRNNSPLHF.

This chain connects TRBV4-2 to TRBJ2-6; the D gene is possibly TRBD1 (6 bases). Trimming took off 3 bases at V and 2 bases at J, with 20 bases between the two ends. The CDR3 loop spans 19 amino acids. The germline V gene has CDR1 LGHNA and CDR2 YNFKEQ. CDR3 protein: CASSQPSTGFSTGANVLTF. The DNA of the CDR3 is TGTGCCAGCAGCCAGCCCTCAACAGGGTTCTCTACTGGGGCCAACGTCCTGACTTTC.

The DNA for the CDR3 is TGTGCCAGCAGCCGAACCACCCGGGCTAGCGGGGGGAGAGAGACCCAGTACTTC. Its protein product is CASSRTTRASGGRETQYF. The rearrangement links TRBV4-2 to TRBJ2-5; TRBD2 aligns across 11 bases. V lost 4 bases to trimming and J lost 4 bases; unmatched junction nucleotides: 14. This CDR3 has 18 residues. The germline gives CDR1 LGHNA, CDR2 YNFKEQ.

The chain recombines TRBV25-1 with TRBJ2-1; weak D call: TRBD2 (6 bases). This CDR3 has 16 residues. Looked up from germline, CDR1 is MGHDK and CDR2 is SYGVNS. V dropped 4 bases and J dropped 5 bases, with 18 bases sitting between them. The CDR3 loop reads CASSGPTGGANNEQFF. DNA for the CDR3: TGTGCCAGCAGTGGGCCTACCGGGGGAGCTAACAATGAGCAGTTCTTC.

The chain couples TRBV7-3 to TRBJ1-6, with D uncertain. V gave up 5 bases and J gave up 7 bases, with 9 bases separating them. Germline CDR1 and CDR2: SGHTA and FQGTGA. The CDR3 has 13 amino acids. The CDR3 loop is CASSATPNSPLHF. The CDR3 DNA reads as TGTGCCAGCAGCGCTACTCCGAATTCACCCCTCCACTTT.

This clone was recorded only once. The chain employs TRBV7-2 and TRBJ1-2, with D hard to call. Trimming pared 5 bases from V and 5 bases from J, leaving 12 bases between. The CDR3 loop spans 13 amino acids. In germline, CDR1 is SGHTA, CDR2 FQGNSA. The CDR3 region is CASSLGRPYGYTF. Written as DNA, the CDR3 is TGTGCCAGCAGCCTCGGACGGCCGTATGGCTACACCTTC.

The CDR3 region is CASSYNGDTQYF. The CDR3 DNA reads as TGTGCCAGTAGTTATAATGGAGATACGCAGTATTTT. This chain uses TRBV19 with TRBJ2-3; unclear D gene. This CDR3 is 12 amino acids long. Germline values: CDR1 LNHDA, CDR2 SQIVND (reference sequence). Trimming cost V 5 bases and J 5 bases, with 8 bases left between them.

This clone was observed a few times. The chain couples TRBV6-6 to TRBJ1-6; 12 bases map to TRBD1. V was pared by 5 bases and J by 6 bases, with 8 bases of the junction left unmatched. The CDR3 is 17 amino acids. Germline V gene sequence: CDR1 MNHNY, CDR2 SVGAGI (reference sequence). Here the CDR3 DNA reads TGTGCCAGCAGTCCCAAGGGGACAGGGGGCCGTAATTCACCCCTCCACTTT. This encodes CASSPKGTGGRNSPLHF.

The gene calls are TRBV18 and TRBJ2-3; 9 bases line up with TRBD2. This CDR3 has 15 residues. Germline V lookup: CDR1 KGHSH, CDR2 LQKENI. V lost 6 bases and J lost 3; bases outside the gene matches: 7. Here the CDR3 DNA reads TGTGCCAGCTCTCCCCTGACTAGCGGTACAGATACGCAGTATTTT. The encoded protein is CASSPLTSGTDTQYF.

The J gene is TRBJ2-5, the V gene TRBV11-3; tentatively, D is TRBD2 (6 bases). There are 14 residues in the CDR3. V dropped 1 base and J dropped 2 bases, with 8 bases sitting between them. The germline V gene has CDR1 SGHNT and CDR2 YENEEA. CDR3 protein: CASSLAGGQETQYF. The CDR3 bases are TGTGCCAGCAGCTTAGCCGGGGGACAAGAGACCCAGTACTTC.

This clone was counted only a few times. The rearrangement links TRBV6-7 to TRBJ2-2; 7 nucleotides align to TRBD2. TRBV6-7 is classed as an ORF, of uncertain function. This CDR3 contains 16 residues. V dropped 7 bases and J dropped 2; count of bases not matched to a gene: 10. The CDR3 region is CASTHRSGVNTGELFF. In DNA form, the CDR3 reads TGTGCCAGCACCCATCGGAGCGGGGTAAACACCGGGGAGCTGTTTTTT.

The chain links TRBV29-1 to TRBJ1-4; D is ambiguous. Germline V lookup: CDR1 SQVTM, CDR2 ANQGSEA. The germline V and J ends were trimmed by 5 bases and 7 bases, with 8 bases remaining between them. This CDR3 has 11 residues. As DNA, the CDR3 is TGCAGCGTTCGGTCGGGTGAAAAACTGTTTTTT. Translated, it gives CSVRSGEKLFF.

The chain links TRBV5-1 to TRBJ2-2; D ambiguous. The V and J ends lost 0 bases and 1 base respectively, with 4 bases between them. This CDR3 is built from 14 residues. Germline CDR1 is SGHRS and CDR2 is YFSETQ. The CDR3 region has the DNA TGCGCCAGCAGCTTGGCTGTGAACACCGGGGAGCTGTTTTTT. Amino acids: CASSLAVNTGELFF.

The rearrangement uses TRBV7-2 and TRBJ1-5; D remains unclear. The germline V and J ends were trimmed by 5 bases and 7 bases, with 18 bases remaining between them. CDR3 length equals 15 residues. Germline CDR1 SGHTA, CDR2 FQGNSA. The CDR3 region has the DNA TGTGCCAGCAGCCACGGAGGCGGTCCCCGACAGCCCCAGCATTTT. Residues: CASSHGGGPRQPQHF.

The table lists this clone with a count of one. The J gene is TRBJ2-1, the V gene TRBV2; 12 nucleotides match TRBD2. Germline V gene data show CDR1 as SNHLY and CDR2 as FYNNEI. The CDR3 length is 14 residues. The junction had 2 bases not matched to a gene; V was cut back by 6 bases and J by 5 bases. CDR3 nucleotides: TGTGCCAGCAGAAGGACTAGCGGGAACAATGAGCAGTTCTTC. Protein sequence: CASRRTSGNNEQFF.

The CDR3 is CASSSRTGGETQYF. The CDR3 nucleotides read TGTGCCAGCAGCTCCCGGACAGGGGGAGAGACCCAGTACTTC. This chain joins TRBV11-1 and TRBJ2-5; 10 nucleotides agree with TRBD1. Per germline, CDR1 SGHAT and CDR2 FQDESV (reference sequence). The CDR3 length is 14 residues. The trim removed 4 bases at V and 4 bases at J, leaving 3 bases unmatched. Drawing the rest from reference TRBV11-1 and TRBJ2-5, the complete variable domain is EAEVAQSPRYKITEKSQAVAFWCDPISGHATLYWYRQILGQGPELLVQFQDESVVDDSQLPKDRFSAERLKGVDSTLKIQPAELGDSAMYLCASSSRTGGETQYFGPGTRLLVL.

This CDR3 reads CASSPPDRVANYGYTF. The DNA for the CDR3 is TGTGCCAGCTCACCACCGGACAGGGTGGCTAACTATGGCTACACCTTC. J is TRBJ1-2 and V is TRBV18, with TRBD1 matching over 8 bases. The V and J ends lost 0 bases and 0 bases, in that order; junction bases with no gene match: 3. The CDR3 loop spans 16 amino acids. CDR1 is KGHSH and CDR2 is LQKENI in the germline V gene.